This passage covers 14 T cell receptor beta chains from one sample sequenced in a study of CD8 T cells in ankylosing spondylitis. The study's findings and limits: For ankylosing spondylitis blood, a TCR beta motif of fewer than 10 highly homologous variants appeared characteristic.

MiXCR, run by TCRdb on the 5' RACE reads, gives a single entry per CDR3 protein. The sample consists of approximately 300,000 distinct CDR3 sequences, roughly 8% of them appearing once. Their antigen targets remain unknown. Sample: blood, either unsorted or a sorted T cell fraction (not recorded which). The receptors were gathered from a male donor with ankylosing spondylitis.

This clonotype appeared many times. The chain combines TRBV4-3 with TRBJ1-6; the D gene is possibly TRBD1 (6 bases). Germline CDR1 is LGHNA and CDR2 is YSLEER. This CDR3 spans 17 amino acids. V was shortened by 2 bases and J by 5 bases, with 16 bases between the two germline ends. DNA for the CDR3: TGCGCCAGCAGCCAAAAGTTCCCCGACAGGAATAATTCACCCCTCCACTTT. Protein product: CASSQKFPDRNNSPLHF.

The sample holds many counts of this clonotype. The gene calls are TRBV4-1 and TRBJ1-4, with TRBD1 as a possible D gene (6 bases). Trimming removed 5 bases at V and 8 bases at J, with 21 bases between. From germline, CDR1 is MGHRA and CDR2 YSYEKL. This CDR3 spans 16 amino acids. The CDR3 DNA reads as TGCGCCAGCAGCGTTGGCCCCGGGACACAGGACGAAAAACTGTTTTTT. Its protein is CASSVGPGTQDEKLFF.

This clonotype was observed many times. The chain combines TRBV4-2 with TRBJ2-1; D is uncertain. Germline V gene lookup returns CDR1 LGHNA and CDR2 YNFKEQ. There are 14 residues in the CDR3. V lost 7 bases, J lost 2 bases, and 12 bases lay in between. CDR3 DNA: TGTGCCAGCAACGAAGACAAGACCTACAATGAGCAGTTCTTC. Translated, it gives CASNEDKTYNEQFF.

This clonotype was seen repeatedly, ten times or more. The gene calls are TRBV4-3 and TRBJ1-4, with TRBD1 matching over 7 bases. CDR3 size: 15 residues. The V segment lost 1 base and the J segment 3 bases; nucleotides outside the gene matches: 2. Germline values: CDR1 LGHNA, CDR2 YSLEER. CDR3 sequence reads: CASSQVTGANEKLFF. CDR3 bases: TGCGCCAGCAGCCAAGTAACAGGGGCTAATGAAAAACTGTTTTTT.

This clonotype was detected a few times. CDR3 sequence (DNA): TGTGCCAGCAGCTTAGACCTAGCGGGAGGGGAGCAGTACTTC. Protein sequence: CASSLDLAGGEQYF. The chain is built from TRBV11-2 and TRBJ2-7; TRBD2 matches at 12 bases. CDR1 is SGHAT and CDR2 is FQNNGV in the germline V gene. The CDR3 totals 14 residues. Losses at the gene ends were 0 bases for V and 7 bases for J; bases not matched to a gene: 1.

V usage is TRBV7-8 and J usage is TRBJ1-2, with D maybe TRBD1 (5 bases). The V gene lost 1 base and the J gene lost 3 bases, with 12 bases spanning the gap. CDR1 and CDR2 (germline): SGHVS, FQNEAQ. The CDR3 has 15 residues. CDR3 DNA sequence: TGTGCCAGCAGCTTAGACACAGGTAGCCACTATGGCTACACCTTC. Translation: CASSLDTGSHYGYTF.

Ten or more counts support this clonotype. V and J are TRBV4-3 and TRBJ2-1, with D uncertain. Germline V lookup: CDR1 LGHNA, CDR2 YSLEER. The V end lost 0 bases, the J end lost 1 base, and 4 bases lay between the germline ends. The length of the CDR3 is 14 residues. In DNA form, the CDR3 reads TGCGCCAGCAGCCAAGACAGGTCCTACAATGAGCAGTTCTTC. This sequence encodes CASSQDRSYNEQFF.

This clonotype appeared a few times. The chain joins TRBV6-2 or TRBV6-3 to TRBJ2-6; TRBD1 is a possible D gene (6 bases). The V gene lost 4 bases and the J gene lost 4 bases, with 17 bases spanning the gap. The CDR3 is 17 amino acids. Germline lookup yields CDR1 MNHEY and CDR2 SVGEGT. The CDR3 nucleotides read TGTGCCAGCAGTTTCAGGGGCCAAGGAATCGGGGCCAACGTCCTGACTTTC. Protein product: CASSFRGQGIGANVLTF.

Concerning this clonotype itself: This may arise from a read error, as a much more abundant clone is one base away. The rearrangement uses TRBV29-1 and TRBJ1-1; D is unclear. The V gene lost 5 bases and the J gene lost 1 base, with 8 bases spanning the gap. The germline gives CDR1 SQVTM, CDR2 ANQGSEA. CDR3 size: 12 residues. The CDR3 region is CSVRVGNTEAFF. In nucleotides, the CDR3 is TGCAGCGTTAGGGTGGGGAACACTGAAGCTTTCTTT.

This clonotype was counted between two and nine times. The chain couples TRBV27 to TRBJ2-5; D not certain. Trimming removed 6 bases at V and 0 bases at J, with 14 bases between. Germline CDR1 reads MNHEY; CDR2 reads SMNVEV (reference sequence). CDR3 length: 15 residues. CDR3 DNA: TGTGCCAGCAGCCCGGCTAGGGCGGACCAAGAGACCCAGTACTTC. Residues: CASSPARADQETQYF.

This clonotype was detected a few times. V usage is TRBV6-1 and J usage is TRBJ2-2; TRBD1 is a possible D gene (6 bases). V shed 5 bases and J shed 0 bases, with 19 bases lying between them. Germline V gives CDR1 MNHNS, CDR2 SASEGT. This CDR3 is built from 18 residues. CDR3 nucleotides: TGTGCCAGCAGTCTAAGGCAGGGGATATACGCGAACACCGGGGAGCTGTTTTTT. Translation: CASSLRQGIYANTGELFF.

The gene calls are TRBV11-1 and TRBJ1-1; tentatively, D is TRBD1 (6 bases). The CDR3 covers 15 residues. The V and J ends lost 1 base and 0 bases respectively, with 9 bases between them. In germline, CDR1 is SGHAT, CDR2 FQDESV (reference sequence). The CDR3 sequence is CASSLEGVLNTEAFF. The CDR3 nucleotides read TGTGCCAGCAGCTTAGAGGGGGTGCTGAACACTGAAGCTTTCTTT.

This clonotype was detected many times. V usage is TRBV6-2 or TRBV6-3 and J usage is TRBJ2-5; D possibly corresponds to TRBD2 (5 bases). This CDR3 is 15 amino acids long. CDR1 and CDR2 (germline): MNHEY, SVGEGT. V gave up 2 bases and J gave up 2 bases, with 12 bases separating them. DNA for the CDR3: TGTGCCAGCAGTTACGGGAGTCTGCCACAAGAGACCCAGTACTTC. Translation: CASSYGSLPQETQYF.

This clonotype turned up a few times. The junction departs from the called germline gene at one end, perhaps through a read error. The CDR3 DNA reads TGCTGTGCGGATGGGACTAGCGGGAGGGCCGCCCCCCGAGAGACCCAGTACTTC. Its protein product is CCADGTSGRAAPRETQYF. This rearrangement joins TRBV20-1 to TRBJ2-5; 16 bases fit TRBD2. Germline lookup yields CDR1 DFQATT and CDR2 SNEGSKA (reference sequence). This CDR3 is built from 18 residues.